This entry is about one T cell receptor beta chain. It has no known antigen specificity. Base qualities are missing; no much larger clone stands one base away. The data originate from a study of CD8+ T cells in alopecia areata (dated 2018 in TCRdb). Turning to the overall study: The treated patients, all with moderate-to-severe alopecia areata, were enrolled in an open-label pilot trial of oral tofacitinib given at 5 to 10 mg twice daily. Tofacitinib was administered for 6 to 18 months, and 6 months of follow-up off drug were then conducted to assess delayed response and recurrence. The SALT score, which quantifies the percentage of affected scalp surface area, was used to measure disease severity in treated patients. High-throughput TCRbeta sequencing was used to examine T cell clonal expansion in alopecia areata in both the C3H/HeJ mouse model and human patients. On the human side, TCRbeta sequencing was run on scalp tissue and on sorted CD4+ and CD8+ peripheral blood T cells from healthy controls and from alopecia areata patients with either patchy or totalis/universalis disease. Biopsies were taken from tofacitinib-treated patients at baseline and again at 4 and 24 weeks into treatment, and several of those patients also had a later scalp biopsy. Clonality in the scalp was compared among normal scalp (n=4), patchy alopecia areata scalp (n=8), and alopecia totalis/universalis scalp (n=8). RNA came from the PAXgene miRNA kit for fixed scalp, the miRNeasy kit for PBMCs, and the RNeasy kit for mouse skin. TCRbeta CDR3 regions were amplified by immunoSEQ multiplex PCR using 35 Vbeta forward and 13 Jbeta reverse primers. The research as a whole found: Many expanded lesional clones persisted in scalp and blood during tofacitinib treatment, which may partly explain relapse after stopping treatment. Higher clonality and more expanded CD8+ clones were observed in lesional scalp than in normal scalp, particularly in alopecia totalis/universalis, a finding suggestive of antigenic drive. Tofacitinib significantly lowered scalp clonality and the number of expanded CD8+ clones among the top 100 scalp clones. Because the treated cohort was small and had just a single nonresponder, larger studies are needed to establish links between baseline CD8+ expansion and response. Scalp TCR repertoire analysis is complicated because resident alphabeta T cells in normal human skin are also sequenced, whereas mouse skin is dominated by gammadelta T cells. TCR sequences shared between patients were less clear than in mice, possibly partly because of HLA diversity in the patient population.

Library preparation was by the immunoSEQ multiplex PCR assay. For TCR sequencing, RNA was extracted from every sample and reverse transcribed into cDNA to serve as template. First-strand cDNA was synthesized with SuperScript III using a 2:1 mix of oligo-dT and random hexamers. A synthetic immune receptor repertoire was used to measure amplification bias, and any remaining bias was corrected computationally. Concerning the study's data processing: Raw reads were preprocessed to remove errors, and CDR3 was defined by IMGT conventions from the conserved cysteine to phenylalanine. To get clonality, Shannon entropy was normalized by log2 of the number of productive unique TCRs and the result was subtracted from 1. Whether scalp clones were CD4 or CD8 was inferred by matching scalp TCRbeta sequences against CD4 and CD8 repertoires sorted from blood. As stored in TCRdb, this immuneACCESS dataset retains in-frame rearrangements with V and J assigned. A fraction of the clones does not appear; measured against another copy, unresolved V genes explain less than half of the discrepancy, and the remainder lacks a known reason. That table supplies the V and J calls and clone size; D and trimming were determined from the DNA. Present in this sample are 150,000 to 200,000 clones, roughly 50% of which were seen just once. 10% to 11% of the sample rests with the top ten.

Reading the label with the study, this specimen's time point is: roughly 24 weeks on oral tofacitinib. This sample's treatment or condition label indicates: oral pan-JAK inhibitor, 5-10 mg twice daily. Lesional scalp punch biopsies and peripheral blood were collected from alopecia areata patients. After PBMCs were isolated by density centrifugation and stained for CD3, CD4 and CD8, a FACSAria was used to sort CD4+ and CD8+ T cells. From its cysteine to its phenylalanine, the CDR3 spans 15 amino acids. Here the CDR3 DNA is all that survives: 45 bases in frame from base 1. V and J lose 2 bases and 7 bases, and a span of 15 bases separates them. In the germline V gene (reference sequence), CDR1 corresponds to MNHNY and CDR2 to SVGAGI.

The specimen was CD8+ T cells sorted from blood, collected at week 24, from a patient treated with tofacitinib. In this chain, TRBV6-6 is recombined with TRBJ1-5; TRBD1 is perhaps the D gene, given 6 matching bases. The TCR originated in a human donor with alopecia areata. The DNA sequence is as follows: TGTGCCAGCAGTTACCTGGAGGGGGAGGAGCAGCCCCAGCATTTT. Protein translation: CASSYLEGEEQPQHF.